This TCR beta chain was captured by sequencing in a study of neurological immune-mediated disorders. TCRdb itself ran the 5' RACE reads through MiXCR, one entry per CDR3 protein. The sample has roughly 30,000 distinct CDR3 sequences; approximately 5% are singletons. The sequencing sample was made of CD4+ T cells from blood. The source is a woman aged 45-65 years in good health.

CDR3 amino acids: CASRLISRGDTQYF. In DNA form, the CDR3 reads TGTGCAAGTCGCTTAATTAGCCGAGGTGATACGCAGTATTTT. J is TRBJ2-3 and V is TRBV12-2. TRBV12-2 is termed a pseudogene. This CDR3 has 14 residues.